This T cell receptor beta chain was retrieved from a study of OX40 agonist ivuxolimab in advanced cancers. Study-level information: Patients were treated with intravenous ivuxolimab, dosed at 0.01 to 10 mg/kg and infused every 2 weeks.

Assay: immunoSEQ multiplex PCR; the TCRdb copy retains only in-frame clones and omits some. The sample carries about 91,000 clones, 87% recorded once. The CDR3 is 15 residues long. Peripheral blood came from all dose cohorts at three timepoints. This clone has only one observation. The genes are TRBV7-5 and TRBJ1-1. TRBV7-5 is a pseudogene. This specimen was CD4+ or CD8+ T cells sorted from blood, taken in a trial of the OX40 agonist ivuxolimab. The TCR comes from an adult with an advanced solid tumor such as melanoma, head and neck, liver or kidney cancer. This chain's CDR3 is CVRSLAPRTNTEAFF. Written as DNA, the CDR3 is TGTGTCAGAAGCTTAGCGCCCAGGACCAACACTGAAGCTTTCTTT.